One sample yielded the 10 T cell receptor beta chains listed below, sequenced in a study of T cell responses to AZD1222 COVID-19 vaccine. The assay was immunoSEQ multiplex PCR, and TCRdb's table has in-frame clones only and misses some. This table holds roughly 150,000 clones, 75% to 95% found once. Sequenced material: peripheral blood, taken on day 0 of AZD1222 vaccination. These receptors were collected from an adult in good health.

The chain uses TRBV29-1 and TRBJ1-3; 7 positions agree with TRBD1. In germline, CDR1 is SQVTM, CDR2 ANQGSEA. Trimming cost V 4 bases and J 0 bases; bases outside gene matches: 6. The CDR3 has 15 residues. CDR3 sequence (DNA): TGCAGCGTTGCGGGACAGAATAACTCTGGAAACACCATATATTTT. Amino acids: CSVAGQNNSGNTIYF.

This clone was seen a handful of times. The chain carries TRBV7-8 and TRBJ1-6; D possibly corresponds to TRBD1 (6 bases). The ends were cut back, 1 base at V and 11 bases at J, with 12 bases in the middle. This CDR3 has 14 amino acids. CDR1 and CDR2 from the germline V gene are SGHVS and FQNEAQ. The CDR3 reads CASSLDRGIPPLHF. The CDR3 nucleotides are TGTGCCAGCAGCTTAGATAGGGGGATACCACCCCTCCACTTT.

V is TRBV7-6 and J is TRBJ2-1; D may be TRBD1 (5 bases). The ends were cut back, 5 bases at V and 6 bases at J, with 17 bases in the middle. Germline V lookup: CDR1 SGHVS, CDR2 FNYEAQ. The CDR3 consists of 15 residues. The CDR3 DNA reads as TGTGCCAGCAGCCTTACGCGGACAATAACCAATGAGCAGTTCTTC. This sequence encodes CASSLTRTITNEQFF.

V gene TRBV7-2 combines with J gene TRBJ1-2, with D possibly being TRBD1 (5 bases). This CDR3 comprises 14 residues. Looked up from germline, CDR1 is SGHTA and CDR2 is FQGNSA. Trimming stripped 2 bases from V and 4 bases from J, with 11 bases between. The CDR3 protein is CASSLQGDGYGYTF. The CDR3 DNA sequence: TGTGCCAGCAGCTTACAGGGTGATGGCTATGGCTACACCTTC.

The chain carries TRBV7-3 and TRBJ1-2; TRBD1 might be the D (6 bases). The length of the CDR3 is 16 residues. The germline V gene encodes CDR1 SGHTA and CDR2 FQGTGA. V gave up 1 base and J gave up 0 bases, with 12 bases separating them. The CDR3 sequence is CASSLMGGSANYGYTF. CDR3 nucleotides: TGTGCCAGCAGCTTAATGGGGGGCTCGGCTAACTATGGCTACACCTTC.

The CDR3 is CASSEAGRGTEQYF. The CDR3 DNA follows: TGTGCCAGCAGTGAAGCTGGCAGGGGAACCGAGCAGTACTTC. The genes are TRBV6-1 and TRBJ2-7; possible D gene TRBD1, 6 bases. V was shortened by 0 bases and J by 6 bases, with 12 bases between the two germline ends. CDR1 and CDR2 from the germline V gene are MNHNS and SASEGT. CDR3 size: 14 residues.

The chain recombines TRBV5-1 with TRBJ1-2; maybe TRBD1 (6 bases). The germline gives CDR1 SGHRS, CDR2 YFSETQ. Trimming shortened V by 0 bases and J by 0 bases, and 6 bases separated the two germline ends. The CDR3 has 14 residues. CDR3 DNA sequence: TGCGCCAGCAGCTTGGGGGACACTAACTATGGCTACACCTTC. This translates into CASSLGDTNYGYTF. The variable domain in full, with the rest retrieved from reference TRBV5-1 and TRBJ1-2, is KAGVTQTPRYLIKTRGQQVTLSCSPISGHRSVSWYQQTPGQGLQFLFEYFSETQRNKGNFPGRFSGRQFSNSRSEMNVSTLELGDSALYLCASSLGDTNYGYTFGSGTRLTVV.

The chain combines TRBV7-2 with TRBJ1-1; no firm D call. The CDR3 runs 14 residues. CDR1 is SGHTA, CDR2 FQGNSA, per germline. Trimming shortened V by 0 bases and J by 4 bases, and 9 bases separated the two germline ends. The CDR3 here is CASSLATLATEAFF. DNA of the CDR3: TGTGCCAGCAGCTTAGCCACCCTGGCCACTGAAGCTTTCTTT.

This rearrangement joins TRBV5-1 to TRBJ2-5, with D possibly being TRBD1 (5 bases). The CDR3 is 15 residues long. Germline V CDR1 and CDR2: SGHRS, YFSETQ. The ends were cut back, 0 bases at V and 4 bases at J, with 13 bases in the middle. The DNA for the CDR3 is TGCGCCAGCAGCTTGGCTCACTCCCAGGGAGAGACCCAGTACTTC. It codes for CASSLAHSQGETQYF.

The V gene is TRBV5-8, the J gene TRBJ2-1; D is unresolved. V dropped 2 bases and J dropped 6 bases, with 3 bases sitting between them. CDR1 is SGHTS and CDR2 is YDEGEE in the germline V gene. The CDR3 contains 11 residues. CDR3 nucleotides: TGTGCCAGCAGCTTCGGCAATGAGCAGTTCTTC. This translates into CASSFGNEQFF.